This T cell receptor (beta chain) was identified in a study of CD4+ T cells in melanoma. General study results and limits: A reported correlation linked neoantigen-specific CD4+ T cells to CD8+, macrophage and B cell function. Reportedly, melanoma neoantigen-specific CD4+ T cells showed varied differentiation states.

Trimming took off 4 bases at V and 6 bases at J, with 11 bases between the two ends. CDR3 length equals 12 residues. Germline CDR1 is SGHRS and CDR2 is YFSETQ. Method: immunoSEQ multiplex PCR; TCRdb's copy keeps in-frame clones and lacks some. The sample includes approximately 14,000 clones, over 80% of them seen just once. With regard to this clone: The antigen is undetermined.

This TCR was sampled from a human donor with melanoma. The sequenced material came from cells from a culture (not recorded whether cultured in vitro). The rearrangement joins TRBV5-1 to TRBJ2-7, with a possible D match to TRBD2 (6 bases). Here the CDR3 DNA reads TGCGCCAGCAGCGACGGGACTCTCGAGCAGTACTTC. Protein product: CASSDGTLEQYF.